A single sample is the source of the 31 T cell receptor beta chains below, sequenced in a study of radiation and T cells in renal cell carcinoma. Using immunoSEQ multiplex PCR, the repertoire was profiled, and TCRdb retains in-frame clones only, with some absent. Here the sample spans about 150,000 clones, about 87% being singletons. As to time point: blood 2 weeks post-SBRT. Treatment specified: 15 Gy SBRT to primary tumor, nephrectomy 4 weeks later. Specimen: blood, collected from a patient whose treatment included radiotherapy and nephrectomy. These receptors were obtained from a woman in her 50s with renal cell carcinoma.

This clone was seen many times. V usage is TRBV15 and J usage is TRBJ1-1; D gene unclear. There are 14 residues in the CDR3. Per the germline V gene, CDR1 is LNHNV and CDR2 is YYDKDF (reference sequence). V was trimmed by 5 bases and J by 2 bases, leaving 12 bases between them. The CDR3 coding sequence is TGTGCCACCAGCTTTTTTGAGGAAAACACTGAAGCTTTCTTT. Its protein is CATSFFEENTEAFF.

V gene TRBV7-9 combines with J gene TRBJ1-1, with D uncertain. Per the germline V gene, CDR1 is SEHNR and CDR2 is FQNEAQ (reference sequence). The CDR3 is made up of 11 amino acids. The germline V and J ends were trimmed by 7 bases and 0 bases, with 3 bases remaining between them. CDR3 sequence (DNA): TGTGCCAGCACCTTGAACACTGAAGCTTTCTTT. It translates to CASTLNTEAFF.

This chain connects TRBV29-1 to TRBJ2-1; D is perhaps TRBD2 (7 bases). CDR1 and CDR2 from the germline V gene are SQVTM and ANQGSEA. The CDR3 length is 11 residues. V was pared by 7 bases and J by 9 bases, with 13 bases between. The chain's CDR3 is CSGGGKGEQFF. For the CDR3, the DNA is TGCAGCGGGGGGGGCAAGGGTGAGCAGTTCTTC.

V usage is TRBV6-1 and J usage is TRBJ1-1; D possibly corresponds to TRBD1 (6 bases). The CDR3 consists of 14 residues. CDR1 and CDR2 (germline): MNHNS, SASEGT. Trimming stripped 6 bases from V and 1 base from J, with 12 bases between. CDR3 loop: CASSTATGNTEAFF. DNA for the CDR3: TGTGCCAGCAGCACCGCGACAGGGAACACTGAAGCTTTCTTT.

V and J are TRBV7-9 and TRBJ2-2; D is perhaps TRBD2 (6 bases). The V and J ends lost 4 bases and 3 bases respectively, with 9 bases between them. Germline loops: CDR1 SEHNR, CDR2 FQNEAQ (reference sequence). The CDR3 is made up of 14 amino acids. The CDR3 is CASSYGGYTGELFF. The CDR3 coding sequence is TGTGCCAGCAGCTATGGGGGGTACACCGGGGAGCTGTTTTTT.

This chain uses TRBV18 with TRBJ2-3; D possibly corresponds to TRBD2 (5 bases). Germline V gene lookup returns CDR1 KGHSH and CDR2 LQKENI. This CDR3 has 15 residues. Trimming took off 3 bases at V and 3 bases at J, with 13 bases between the two ends. The CDR3 nucleotides read TGTGCCAGCTCACCTGTTCGGGGATCGACAGATACGCAGTATTTT. This gives the protein CASSPVRGSTDTQYF.

The rearrangement joins TRBV7-8 to TRBJ1-1, with TRBD1 as a possible D gene (6 bases). V was pared by 3 bases and J by 1 base, with 12 bases between. The CDR3 is made up of 15 amino acids. Germline V lookup: CDR1 SGHVS, CDR2 FQNEAQ. In nucleotides, the CDR3 is TGTGCCAGCAGCTTCTGGGCGGACAGGAACACTGAAGCTTTCTTT. It codes for CASSFWADRNTEAFF.

The chain joins TRBV6-5 to TRBJ2-3; 7 bases match TRBD2. J gave up 4 bases and V 5 bases, and 6 bases lay outside the gene matches. This CDR3 is 14 amino acids long. Looked up from germline, CDR1 is MNHEY and CDR2 is SVGAGI. CDR3 nucleotide sequence: TGTGCCAGCAGTCCCCGGACTAGACCAGATACGCAGTATTTT. Its translation is CASSPRTRPDTQYF.

The chain uses TRBV11-2 and TRBJ2-1; D perhaps matches TRBD2 (5 bases). With 1 base removed from V and 12 bases from J, the gap between germline ends came to 10 bases. CDR3 size: 12 residues. The germline V gene has CDR1 SGHAT and CDR2 FQNNGV. Written as DNA, the CDR3 is TGTGCCAGCAGCTTAGCCGGGGTCGGGCAGTTCTTC. Amino acid sequence: CASSLAGVGQFF.

This chain links TRBV10-3 with TRBJ1-1; D is perhaps TRBD1 (6 bases). Per the germline V gene, CDR1 is ENHRY and CDR2 is SYGVKD. V was cut by 6 bases and J by 1 base, with 12 bases left in between. The CDR3 extends over 14 amino acids. CDR3 sequence: CAIRAGVANTEAFF. The CDR3 DNA follows: TGTGCCATCAGGGCAGGGGTGGCGAACACTGAAGCTTTCTTT.

V is TRBV15 and J is TRBJ2-5; 7 nucleotides match TRBD1. V lost 4 bases and J lost 2; bases outside the gene matches: 10. CDR1 and CDR2 from the germline V gene are LNHNV and YYDKDF (reference sequence). This CDR3 is built from 16 residues. The chain's CDR3 is CATSTFLNRGQETQYF. DNA for the CDR3: TGTGCCACCAGCACCTTCCTTAACAGGGGACAAGAGACCCAGTACTTC.

The chain combines TRBV11-2 with TRBJ1-2, with 7 nucleotides matching TRBD1. V lost 5 bases to trimming and J lost 8 bases; unmatched junction nucleotides: 14. Germline loops: CDR1 SGHAT, CDR2 FQNNGV. The CDR3 runs to 15 residues. The CDR3 nucleotides read TGTGCCAGCAGCCCCGGGACAGCCCCGGGGGAGGGCTACACCTTC. Translating it yields CASSPGTAPGEGYTF.

The chain recombines TRBV9 with TRBJ2-3; 11 nucleotides match TRBD2. Unmatched junction bases numbered 11, after V lost 0 bases and J lost 8 bases. Germline lookup yields CDR1 SGDLS and CDR2 YYNGEE. This CDR3 is built from 17 residues. CDR3 DNA sequence: TGTGCCAGCAGCGTAGGAGTATTAGCGGGGGGGCCGGGTACGCAGTATTTT. Its protein is CASSVGVLAGGPGTQYF. Full variable domain (outside the CDR3, taken from reference TRBV9 and TRBJ2-3): DSGVTQTPKHLITATGQRVTLRCSPRSGDLSVYWYQQSLDQGLQFLIQYYNGEERAKGNILERFSAQQFPDLHSELNLSSLELGDSALYFCASSVGVLAGGPGTQYFGPGTRLTVL.

The chain uses TRBV25-1 and TRBJ2-7, with TRBD1 identical over 9 bases. The V segment lost 7 bases and the J segment 5 bases; nucleotides outside the gene matches: 6. Germline V gene sequence: CDR1 MGHDK, CDR2 SYGVNS. The CDR3 is 13 amino acids. CDR3 sequence (DNA): TGTGCCAGCAACAGGGGGCACATGGACGAGCAGTACTTC. Translation gives CASNRGHMDEQYF.

This chain links TRBV7-9 with TRBJ1-4; weak D call: TRBD1 (5 bases). The CDR3 totals 15 residues. Germline V CDR1 and CDR2: SEHNR, FQNEAQ (reference sequence). Trimming shortened V by 5 bases and J by 5 bases, and 15 bases separated the two germline ends. CDR3 loop: CASSQASGTNEKLFF. CDR3 bases: TGTGCCAGCAGCCAAGCCAGCGGGACCAATGAAAAACTGTTTTTT. The full variable domain, completed using reference TRBV7-9 and TRBJ1-4, is DTGVSQNPRHKITKRGQNVTFRCDPISEHNRLYWYRQTLGQGPEFLTYFQNEAQLEKSRLLSDRFSAERPKGSFSTLEIQRTEQGDSAMYLCASSQASGTNEKLFFGSGTQLSVL.

The chain recombines TRBV9 with TRBJ2-5, with D possibly being TRBD1 (6 bases). Germline V gene sequence: CDR1 SGDLS, CDR2 YYNGEE. V was cut by 0 bases and J by 5 bases, with 11 bases left in between. The CDR3 contains 14 residues. The CDR3: CASSVGPQGETQYF. DNA for the CDR3: TGTGCCAGCAGCGTAGGGCCTCAGGGGGAGACCCAGTACTTC. Combining the CDR3 with reference TRBV9 and TRBJ2-5 gives the whole variable domain DSGVTQTPKHLITATGQRVTLRCSPRSGDLSVYWYQQSLDQGLQFLIQYYNGEERAKGNILERFSAQQFPDLHSELNLSSLELGDSALYFCASSVGPQGETQYFGPGTRLLVL.

V and J are TRBV5-1 and TRBJ2-6; a weak D match, TRBD1 (6 bases). From germline, CDR1 is SGHRS and CDR2 YFSETQ. Trimming pared 0 bases from V and 0 bases from J, leaving 13 bases between. CDR3 length: 18 residues. The CDR3 reads CASSLGLGQDSGANVLTF. DNA for the CDR3: TGCGCCAGCAGCTTGGGACTGGGACAAGACTCTGGGGCCAACGTCCTGACTTTC.

This clone appeared a few times. V usage is TRBV9 and J usage is TRBJ1-2; TRBD1 is a possible D gene (5 bases). V lost 1 base to trimming and J lost 7 bases, with 11 bases between them. Germline CDR1 and CDR2: SGDLS and YYNGEE. The CDR3 totals 13 residues. CDR3: CASSVHGAGGYTF. Here the CDR3 DNA reads TGTGCCAGCAGCGTACACGGGGCTGGTGGCTACACCTTC.

The gene calls are TRBV7-2 and TRBJ1-6, with D uncertain. Deletions cut 2 bases from V and 3 bases from J, with 11 bases between. Germline assignment: CDR1 SGHTA and CDR2 FQGNSA. The length of the CDR3 is 16 residues. The CDR3 DNA follows: TGTGCCAGCAGCTTATCTGGGCAGGACTATAATTCACCCCTCCACTTT. Protein product: CASSLSGQDYNSPLHF.

This clone has more than one count but fewer than ten. This chain connects TRBV30 to TRBJ1-1; 7 bases map to TRBD1. The CDR3 has 14 residues. CDR1 is GTSNPN and CDR2 is SVGIG in the germline V gene (reference sequence). Trimming at V came to 2 bases and at J to 6 bases, leaving 9 bases not matched to a gene. DNA for the CDR3: TGTGCCTGGAGTCGGAGACAGGGTACTGCTGAAGCTTTCTTT. It yields the protein CAWSRRQGTAEAFF.

The chain carries TRBV19 and TRBJ2-4, with D perhaps matching TRBD1 (6 bases). V lost 2 bases, J lost 5 bases, and 16 bases lay in between. The germline gives CDR1 LNHDA, CDR2 SQIVND (reference sequence). The CDR3 covers 16 residues. The CDR3 DNA reads TGTGCCAGTAGTATAACCCAGGGGATTGGGGAAAACATTCAGTACTTC. It encodes CASSITQGIGENIQYF.

The chain carries TRBV5-1 and TRBJ1-4; D is possibly TRBD1 (6 bases). V was clipped by 2 bases and J by 3 bases, with 8 bases between them. The V gene's germline CDR1 is SGHRS and CDR2 YFSETQ. There are 14 residues in the CDR3. The CDR3 here is CASSFGQPNEKLFF. CDR3 DNA: TGCGCCAGCAGCTTTGGACAGCCTAATGAAAAACTGTTTTTT.

This clone turned up a few times. The chain has TRBV18 and TRBJ2-2, with D unresolved. The germline V and J ends were trimmed by 4 bases and 6 bases, with 12 bases remaining between them. This CDR3 is 14 amino acids long. CDR1 and CDR2 (germline): KGHSH, LQKENI. CDR3 protein: CASSRPDAPGELFF. The CDR3 coding sequence is TGTGCCAGCTCACGGCCAGATGCTCCCGGGGAGCTGTTTTTT.

The V and J genes are TRBV2 and TRBJ1-6; TRBD1 is a possible D gene (5 bases). This CDR3 contains 13 residues. Trimming pared 7 bases from V and 7 bases from J, leaving 11 bases between. The germline gives CDR1 SNHLY, CDR2 FYNNEI. CDR3 sequence: CASTRERNSPLHF. CDR3 sequence (DNA): TGTGCCAGCACCAGGGAGAGGAATTCACCCCTCCACTTT.

The J gene is TRBJ2-3, the V gene TRBV7-8; D not certain. V lost 1 base and J 1 base, leaving 15 bases between the germline ends. There are 17 residues in the CDR3. Germline lookup yields CDR1 SGHVS and CDR2 FQNEAQ. Written as DNA, the CDR3 is TGTGCCAGCAGCTTAGGTGTTCGGGTCGTGGGCACAGATACGCAGTATTTT. It yields the protein CASSLGVRVVGTDTQYF. The full variable domain, completed using reference TRBV7-8 and TRBJ2-3, is GAGVSQSPRYKVAKRGQDVALRCDPISGHVSLFWYQQALGQGPEFLTYFQNEAQLDKSGLPSDRFFAERPEGSVSTLKIQRTQQEDSAVYLCASSLGVRVVGTDTQYFGPGTRLTVL.

The V gene is TRBV6-1, the J gene TRBJ1-4; TRBD1 aligns across 7 bases. Germline V gene data show CDR1 as MNHNS and CDR2 as SASEGT. The CDR3 sequence is 16 residues long. V shed 2 bases, J shed 5 bases, and the junction held 8 bases outside the gene matches. Here the CDR3 reads CASSEPLDRRNEKLFF. The DNA of the CDR3 is TGTGCCAGCAGTGAACCTCTGGACAGGCGAAATGAAAAACTGTTTTTT.

The chain combines TRBV6-5 with TRBJ2-6; the D is unclear. The CDR3 is made up of 15 amino acids. Looked up from germline, CDR1 is MNHEY and CDR2 is SVGAGI. The V end lost 5 bases, the J end lost 0 bases, and 8 bases lay between the germline ends. Here the CDR3 reads CASSRTPSGANVLTF. DNA for the CDR3: TGTGCCAGCAGTCGGACCCCCTCTGGGGCCAACGTCCTGACTTTC.

V is TRBV19 and J is TRBJ2-7; tentatively, D is TRBD1 or TRBD2 (5 bases each). Germline V gives CDR1 LNHDA, CDR2 SQIVND (reference sequence). This CDR3 is built from 15 residues. The V and J ends lost 3 bases and 0 bases respectively, with 12 bases between them. In DNA form, the CDR3 reads TGTGCCAGTAGTATGGACGGGACCAGCTCCTACGAGCAGTACTTC. Amino acid sequence: CASSMDGTSSYEQYF. The whole variable domain, filled in from reference TRBV19 and TRBJ2-7, reads DGGITQSPKYLFRKEGQNVTLSCEQNLNHDAMYWYRQDPGQGLRLIYYSQIVNDFQKGDIAEGYSVSREKKESFPLTVTSAQKNPTAFYLCASSMDGTSSYEQYFGPGTRLTVT.

The CDR3 coding sequence is TGTGCCAGCAGCTTGTACGTGAGAAGCACAGATACGCAGTATTTT. This sequence encodes CASSLYVRSTDTQYF. V and J are TRBV5-5 and TRBJ2-3; D is undetermined. The CDR3 contains 15 residues. The germline CDR1 and CDR2 sequences are SGHKS and YYEKEE (reference sequence). V lost 1 base to trimming and J lost 0 bases, with 9 bases between them.

This clone was picked up one time. V usage is TRBV7-2 and J usage is TRBJ1-1; D is ambiguous. This CDR3 region has 15 residues. The germline gives CDR1 SGHTA, CDR2 FQGNSA. V dropped 3 bases and J dropped 1 base, with 12 bases sitting between them. The CDR3 coding sequence is TGTGCCAGCAGCTTCACCCGAACAAGGAACACTGAAGCTTTCTTT. Its translation is CASSFTRTRNTEAFF. Full variable domain (rest looked up from reference TRBV7-2 and TRBJ1-1): GAGVSQSPSNKVTEKGKDVELRCDPISGHTALYWYRQSLGQGLEFLIYFQGNSAPDKSGLPSDRFSAERTGGSVSTLTIQRTQQEDSAVYLCASSFTRTRNTEAFFGQGTRLTVV.

This clone was seen a single time. The V and J genes are TRBV4-1 and TRBJ1-1; 7 nucleotides line up with TRBD1. Germline V gene sequence: CDR1 MGHRA, CDR2 YSYEKL. This CDR3 is built from 15 residues. V shed 0 bases, J shed 4 bases, and the junction held 5 bases outside the gene matches. CDR3 DNA: TGCGCCAGCAGCCAAGATTTCAGGGGGAGCACTGAAGCTTTCTTT. This encodes CASSQDFRGSTEAFF.